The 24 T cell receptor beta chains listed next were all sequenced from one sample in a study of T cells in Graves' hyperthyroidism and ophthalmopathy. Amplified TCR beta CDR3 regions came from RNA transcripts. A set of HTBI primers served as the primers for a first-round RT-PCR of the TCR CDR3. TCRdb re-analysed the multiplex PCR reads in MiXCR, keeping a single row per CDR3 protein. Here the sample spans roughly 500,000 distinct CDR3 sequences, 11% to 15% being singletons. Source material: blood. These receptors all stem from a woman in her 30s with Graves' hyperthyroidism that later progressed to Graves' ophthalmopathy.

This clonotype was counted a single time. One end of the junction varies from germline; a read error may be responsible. The CDR3 is CGTSDAGPYGYTF. CDR3 in DNA: TGTGGCACCAGTGATGCAGGTCCCTATGGCTACACCTTC. This chain joins TRBV24-1 and TRBJ1-2; D gene unclear. Germline V lookup: CDR1 KGHDR, CDR2 SFDVKD. The CDR3 has 13 residues.

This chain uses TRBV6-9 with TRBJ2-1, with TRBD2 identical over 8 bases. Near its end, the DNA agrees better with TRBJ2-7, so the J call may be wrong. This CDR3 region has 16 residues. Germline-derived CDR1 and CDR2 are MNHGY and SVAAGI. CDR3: CASSYSRGRSYNEQYF. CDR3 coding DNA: TGTGCCAGCAGTTATTCACGCGGGAGGTCCTACAATGAGCAGTACTTC.

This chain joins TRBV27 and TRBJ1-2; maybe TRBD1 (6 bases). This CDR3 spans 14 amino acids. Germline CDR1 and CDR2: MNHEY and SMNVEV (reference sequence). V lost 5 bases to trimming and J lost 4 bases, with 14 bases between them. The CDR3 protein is CASSITGFAYGYTF. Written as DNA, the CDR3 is TGTGCCAGCAGTATAACAGGGTTTGCCTATGGCTACACCTTC.

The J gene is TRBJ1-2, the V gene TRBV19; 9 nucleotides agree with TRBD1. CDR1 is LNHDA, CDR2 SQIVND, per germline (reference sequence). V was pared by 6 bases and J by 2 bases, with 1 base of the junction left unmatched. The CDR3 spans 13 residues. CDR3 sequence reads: CASRDRGNYGYTF. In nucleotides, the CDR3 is TGTGCCAGTAGGGACAGGGGCAACTATGGCTACACCTTC.

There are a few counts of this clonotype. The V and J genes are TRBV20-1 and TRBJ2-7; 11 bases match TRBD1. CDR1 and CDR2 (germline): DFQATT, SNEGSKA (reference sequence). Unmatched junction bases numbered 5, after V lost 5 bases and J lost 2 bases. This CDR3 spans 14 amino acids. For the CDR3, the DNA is TGCAGTGCTCGCGGACAGGGGGCAACCTACGAGCAGTACTTC. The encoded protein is CSARGQGATYEQYF.

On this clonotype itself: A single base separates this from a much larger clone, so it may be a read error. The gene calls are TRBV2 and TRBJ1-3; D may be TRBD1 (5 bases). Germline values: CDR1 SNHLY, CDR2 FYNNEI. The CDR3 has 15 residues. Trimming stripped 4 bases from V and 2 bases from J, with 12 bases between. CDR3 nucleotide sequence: TGTGCCAGCAGTGTAGGGGAAAGGGCTGGAAACACCATATATTTT. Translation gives CASSVGERAGNTIYF.

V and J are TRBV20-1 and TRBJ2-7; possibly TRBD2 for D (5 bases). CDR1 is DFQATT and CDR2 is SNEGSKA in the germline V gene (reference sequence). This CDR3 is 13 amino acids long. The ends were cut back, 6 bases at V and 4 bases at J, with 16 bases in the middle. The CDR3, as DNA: TGCAGTGCCAGCCTACAGCGGAATTACGAGCAGTACTTC. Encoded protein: CSASLQRNYEQYF.

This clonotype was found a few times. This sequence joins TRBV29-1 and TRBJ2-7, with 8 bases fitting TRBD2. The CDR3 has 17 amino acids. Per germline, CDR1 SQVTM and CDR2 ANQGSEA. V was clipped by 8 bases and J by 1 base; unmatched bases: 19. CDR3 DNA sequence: TGCAGCCCGTTGGGGGGAGGCAATAGCGGGAAATCCTACGAGCAGTACTTC. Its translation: CSPLGGGNSGKSYEQYF.

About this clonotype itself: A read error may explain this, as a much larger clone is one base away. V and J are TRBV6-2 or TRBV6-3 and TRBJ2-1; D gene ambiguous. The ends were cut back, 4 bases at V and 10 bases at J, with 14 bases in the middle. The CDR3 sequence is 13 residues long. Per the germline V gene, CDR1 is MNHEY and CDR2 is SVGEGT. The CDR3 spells CASSCHRSREQFF. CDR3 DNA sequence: TGTGCCAGCAGTTGTCATCGGAGCCGGGAGCAGTTCTTC.

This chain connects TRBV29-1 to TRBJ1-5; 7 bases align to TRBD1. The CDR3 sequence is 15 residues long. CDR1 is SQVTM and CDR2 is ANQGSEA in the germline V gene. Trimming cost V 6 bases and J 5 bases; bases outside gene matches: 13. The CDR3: CSVLIRGAGDQPQHF. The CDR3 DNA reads TGCAGCGTCCTTATCAGGGGGGCAGGCGATCAGCCCCAGCATTTT.

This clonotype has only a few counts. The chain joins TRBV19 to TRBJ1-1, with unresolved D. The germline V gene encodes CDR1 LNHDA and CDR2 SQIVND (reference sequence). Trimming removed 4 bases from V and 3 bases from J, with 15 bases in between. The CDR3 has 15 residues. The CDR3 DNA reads TGTGCCAGTAGTACCCACTCAGGACGTGACACTGAAGCTTTCTTT. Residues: CASSTHSGRDTEAFF. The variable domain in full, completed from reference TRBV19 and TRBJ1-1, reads DGGITQSPKYLFRKEGQNVTLSCEQNLNHDAMYWYRQDPGQGLRLIYYSQIVNDFQKGDIAEGYSVSREKKESFPLTVTSAQKNPTAFYLCASSTHSGRDTEAFFGQGTRLTVV.

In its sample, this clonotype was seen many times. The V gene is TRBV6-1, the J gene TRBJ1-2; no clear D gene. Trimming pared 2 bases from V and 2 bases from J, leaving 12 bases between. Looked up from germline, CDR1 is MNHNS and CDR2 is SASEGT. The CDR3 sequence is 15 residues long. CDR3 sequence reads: CASSELQEVNYGYTF. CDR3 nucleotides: TGTGCCAGCAGTGAATTGCAGGAGGTGAACTATGGCTACACCTTC.

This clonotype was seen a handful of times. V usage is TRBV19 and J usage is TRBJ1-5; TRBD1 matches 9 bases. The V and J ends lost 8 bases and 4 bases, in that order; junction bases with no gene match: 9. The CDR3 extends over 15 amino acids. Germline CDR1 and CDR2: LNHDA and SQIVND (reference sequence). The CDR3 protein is CASSPGTGINQPQHF. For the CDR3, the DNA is TGTGCCAGTTCCCCCGGGACAGGGATTAATCAGCCCCAGCATTTT.

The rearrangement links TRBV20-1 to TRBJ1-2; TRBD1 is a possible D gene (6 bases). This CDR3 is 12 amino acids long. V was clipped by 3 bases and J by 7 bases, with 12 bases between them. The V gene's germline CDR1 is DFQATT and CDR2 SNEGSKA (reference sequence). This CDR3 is CSARGTGSGYTF. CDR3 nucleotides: TGCAGTGCTAGGGGAACAGGGAGTGGCTACACCTTC.

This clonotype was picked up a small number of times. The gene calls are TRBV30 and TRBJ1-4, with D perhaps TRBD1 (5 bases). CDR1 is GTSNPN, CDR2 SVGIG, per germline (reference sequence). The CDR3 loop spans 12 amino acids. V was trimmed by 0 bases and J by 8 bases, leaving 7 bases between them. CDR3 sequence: CAWSVGAEKLFF. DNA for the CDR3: TGTGCCTGGAGTGTAGGGGCCGAAAAACTGTTTTTT.

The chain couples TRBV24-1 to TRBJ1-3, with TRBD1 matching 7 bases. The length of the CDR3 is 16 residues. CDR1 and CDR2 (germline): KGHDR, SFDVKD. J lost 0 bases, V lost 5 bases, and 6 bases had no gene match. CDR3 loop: CATSGPGQSSGNTIYF. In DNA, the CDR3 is TGTGCCACCAGTGGACCGGGACAGAGCTCTGGAAACACCATATATTTT.

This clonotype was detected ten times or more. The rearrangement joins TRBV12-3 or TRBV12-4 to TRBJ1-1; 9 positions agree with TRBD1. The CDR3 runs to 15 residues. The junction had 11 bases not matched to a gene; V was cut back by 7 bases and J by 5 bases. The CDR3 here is CASTRSGTGNTEAFF. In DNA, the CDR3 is TGTGCCAGCACCCGTTCCGGGACAGGGAATACTGAAGCTTTCTTT.

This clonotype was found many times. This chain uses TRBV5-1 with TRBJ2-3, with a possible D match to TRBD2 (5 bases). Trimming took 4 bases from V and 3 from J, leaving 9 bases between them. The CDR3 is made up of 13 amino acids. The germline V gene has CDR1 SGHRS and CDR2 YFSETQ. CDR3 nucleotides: TGCGCCAGCAGCGAGAGGGAGACAGATACGCAGTATTTT. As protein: CASSERETDTQYF.

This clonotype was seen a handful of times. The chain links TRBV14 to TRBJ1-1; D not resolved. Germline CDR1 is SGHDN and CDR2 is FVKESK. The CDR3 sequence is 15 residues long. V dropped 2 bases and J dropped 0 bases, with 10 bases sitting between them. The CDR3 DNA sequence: TGTGCCAGCAGCCAATGGTGGAATATGAACACTGAAGCTTTCTTT. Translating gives CASSQWWNMNTEAFF.

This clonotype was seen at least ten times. This chain's CDR3 is CASSIRGSKDGYTF. CDR3 coding DNA: TGTGCCAGTAGTATCCGGGGCTCCAAGGATGGCTACACCTTC. This chain uses TRBV19 with TRBJ1-2; D is perhaps TRBD1 (5 bases). In germline, CDR1 is LNHDA, CDR2 SQIVND (reference sequence). V was cut by 3 bases and J by 6 bases, with 14 bases left in between. The CDR3 extends over 14 amino acids. Supplemented by reference TRBV19 and TRBJ1-2, the full variable domain reads DGGITQSPKYLFRKEGQNVTLSCEQNLNHDAMYWYRQDPGQGLRLIYYSQIVNDFQKGDIAEGYSVSREKKESFPLTVTSAQKNPTAFYLCASSIRGSKDGYTFGSGTRLTVV.

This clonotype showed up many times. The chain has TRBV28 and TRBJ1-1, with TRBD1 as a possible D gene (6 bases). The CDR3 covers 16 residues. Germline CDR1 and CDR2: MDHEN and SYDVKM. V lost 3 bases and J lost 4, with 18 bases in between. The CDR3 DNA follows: TGTGCCAGCAGTTTTGAGGGGGTGCGGGTGGGCACTGAAGCTTTCTTT. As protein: CASSFEGVRVGTEAFF.

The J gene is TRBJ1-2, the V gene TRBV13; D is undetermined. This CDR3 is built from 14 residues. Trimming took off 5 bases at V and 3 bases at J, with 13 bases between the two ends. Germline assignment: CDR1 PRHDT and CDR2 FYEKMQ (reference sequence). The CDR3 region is CASSPIGGYYGYTF. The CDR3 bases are TGTGCCAGCAGCCCCATCGGAGGGTACTATGGCTACACCTTC.

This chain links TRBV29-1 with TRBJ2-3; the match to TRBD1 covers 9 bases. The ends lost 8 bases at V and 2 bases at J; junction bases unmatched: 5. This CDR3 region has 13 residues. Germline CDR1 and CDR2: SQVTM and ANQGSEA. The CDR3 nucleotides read TGCAGCTTCAACAGGGGGCACACAGATACGCAGTATTTT. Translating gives CSFNRGHTDTQYF.

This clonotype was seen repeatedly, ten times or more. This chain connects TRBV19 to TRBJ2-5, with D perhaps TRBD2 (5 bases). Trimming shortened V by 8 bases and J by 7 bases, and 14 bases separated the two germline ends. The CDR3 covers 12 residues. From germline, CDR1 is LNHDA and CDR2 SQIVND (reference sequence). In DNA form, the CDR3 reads TGTGCCAGTCAAGCGGACCCAAGGACCCAGTACTTC. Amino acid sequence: CASQADPRTQYF. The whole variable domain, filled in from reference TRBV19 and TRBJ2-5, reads DGGITQSPKYLFRKEGQNVTLSCEQNLNHDAMYWYRQDPGQGLRLIYYSQIVNDFQKGDIAEGYSVSREKKESFPLTVTSAQKNPTAFYLCASQADPRTQYFGPGTRLLVL.